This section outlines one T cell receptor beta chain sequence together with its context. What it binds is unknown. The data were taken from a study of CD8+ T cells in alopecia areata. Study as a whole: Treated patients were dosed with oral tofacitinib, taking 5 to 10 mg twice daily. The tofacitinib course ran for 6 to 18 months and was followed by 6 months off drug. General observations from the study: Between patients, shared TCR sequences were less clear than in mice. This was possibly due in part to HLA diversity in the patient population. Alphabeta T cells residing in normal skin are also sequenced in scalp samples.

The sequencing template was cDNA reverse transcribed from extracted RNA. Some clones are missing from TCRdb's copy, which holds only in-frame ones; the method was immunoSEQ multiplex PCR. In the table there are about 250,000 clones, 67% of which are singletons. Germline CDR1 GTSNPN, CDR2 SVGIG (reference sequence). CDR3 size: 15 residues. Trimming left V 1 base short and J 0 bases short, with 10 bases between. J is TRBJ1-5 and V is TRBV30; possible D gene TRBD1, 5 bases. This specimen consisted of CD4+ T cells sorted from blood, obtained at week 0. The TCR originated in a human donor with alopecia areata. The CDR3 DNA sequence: TGTGCCTGGAGTGCCGGACATATTAGCAATCAGCCCCAGCATTTT. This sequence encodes CAWSAGHISNQPQHF.